What follows describes a single T cell receptor (beta chain). Its cognate antigen is unknown. The data derive from a study of shared clonotypes between healthy human individuals. Study-wide findings and caveats: Limited genetic and exposure-history diversity came from having few donors.

CDR3 length: 14 residues. Trimming removed 5 bases at V and 4 bases at J, with 15 bases between. CDR1 MNHEY and CDR2 SVGAGI come from the germline V gene. Clones were sequenced by immunoSEQ multiplex PCR, and TCRdb holds only the in-frame ones, with some missing. Of 2 million or so clones listed, roughly 95% are singletons. CD45RO-negative, CCR7-positively selected cells formed the naive CD8 fraction, excluding terminally differentiated effector memory CD45RA+ cells. The rearrangement links TRBV6-5 to TRBJ2-7, with D hard to call. This sequence originates from a man aged 18 to 35 in good health. Sequences were obtained from naive CD8+ T cells sorted from blood. The CDR3, as DNA: TGTGCCAGCAGTATAGCACAATCGAATTACGAGCAGTACTTC. It is translated as CASSIAQSNYEQYF.